Following are 28 T cell receptor beta chains from one sample sequenced in a study of blood T cell repertoires in COVID-19. The assay was immunoSEQ multiplex PCR, and TCRdb's table has in-frame clones only and misses some. The sample carries about 220,000 clones, 82% recorded once. The sequenced sample was peripheral blood. Receptor source: a woman between 70 and 85 years old with acute or convalescent COVID-19.

This chain joins TRBV10-3 and TRBJ1-5; D is possibly TRBD1 (5 bases). Germline CDR1 ENHRY, CDR2 SYGVKD. Trimming removed 1 base at V and 6 bases at J, with 10 bases between. The CDR3 covers 14 residues. The CDR3 coding sequence is TGTGCCATCAGTGAGTGGGGGGGAACTCAGCCCCAGCATTTT. Amino acid sequence: CAISEWGGTQPQHF.

This sequence joins TRBV7-9 and TRBJ1-6, with TRBD1 matching over 10 bases. J was trimmed by 5 bases and V by 4 bases; bases with no gene match: 2. The V gene's germline CDR1 is SEHNR and CDR2 FQNEAQ (reference sequence). The CDR3 is 15 residues long. Written as DNA, the CDR3 is TGTGCCAGCAGCTCCGGGACAGGGGATAATTCACCCCTCCACTTT. This encodes CASSSGTGDNSPLHF.

V usage is TRBV9 and J usage is TRBJ2-7; possible D gene TRBD1, 6 bases. This CDR3 region has 14 residues. V was shortened by 0 bases and J by 3 bases, with 10 bases between the two germline ends. In germline, CDR1 is SGDLS, CDR2 YYNGEE. The CDR3 DNA reads as TGTGCCAGCAGCGTAGGACCACAGGGCTACGAGCAGTACTTC. Translated: CASSVGPQGYEQYF.

V is TRBV29-1 and J is TRBJ2-7; 8 bases line up with TRBD1. This CDR3 has 15 amino acids. Germline V CDR1 and CDR2: SQVTM, ANQGSEA. Losses at the gene ends were 3 bases for V and 7 bases for J; bases not matched to a gene: 14. CDR3 sequence (DNA): TGCAGCGTTGAGAAGGCCAGACAGGGGCATATGGAGCAGTACTTC. It is translated as CSVEKARQGHMEQYF.

This chain joins TRBV4-1 and TRBJ1-5, with TRBD1 matching over 9 bases. Germline V CDR1 and CDR2: MGHRA, YSYEKL. The J segment lost 1 base and the V segment lost 0 bases, leaving 4 bases of the junction unmatched. The CDR3 has 17 residues. The CDR3 bases are TGCGCCAGCAGCCAAGATCCGACAGGGGGAAGCAATCAGCCCCAGCATTTT. Residues: CASSQDPTGGSNQPQHF.

The chain is built from TRBV19 and TRBJ1-5, with 10 bases matching TRBD1. CDR3 length equals 18 residues. The ends lost 3 bases at V and 6 bases at J; junction bases unmatched: 14. Germline loops: CDR1 LNHDA, CDR2 SQIVND (reference sequence). The DNA for the CDR3 is TGTGCCAGTAGTATTCTTCCGGGACAGGGGTCTTCTGGTCAGCCCCAGCATTTT. It encodes CASSILPGQGSSGQPQHF. Full variable domain (outside the CDR3, taken from reference TRBV19 and TRBJ1-5): DGGITQSPKYLFRKEGQNVTLSCEQNLNHDAMYWYRQDPGQGLRLIYYSQIVNDFQKGDIAEGYSVSREKKESFPLTVTSAQKNPTAFYLCASSILPGQGSSGQPQHFGDGTRLSIL.

The V call is TRBV29-1, the J call TRBJ2-5; tentatively, D is TRBD2 (6 bases). V lost 0 bases, J lost 4 bases, and 9 bases lay in between. Germline CDR1 reads SQVTM; CDR2 reads ANQGSEA. CDR3 size: 13 residues. CDR3 residues: CSVEELAGETQYF. The CDR3 DNA reads as TGCAGCGTTGAAGAACTAGCAGGAGAGACCCAGTACTTC.

Only a few counts were recorded for this clone. The genes are TRBV6-2 or TRBV6-3 and TRBJ1-4, with D perhaps TRBD1 (5 bases). V was shortened by 6 bases and J by 7 bases, with 15 bases between the two germline ends. The CDR3 loop spans 14 amino acids. Germline CDR1 MNHEY, CDR2 SVGEGT. The CDR3 region is CASSTVRGVEKLFF. The CDR3, as DNA: TGTGCCAGCAGCACTGTGCGGGGCGTTGAAAAACTGTTTTTT.

The chain links TRBV11-2 to TRBJ1-3, with a possible D match to TRBD1 (5 bases). The V gene lost 7 bases and the J gene lost 3 bases, with 13 bases spanning the gap. The CDR3 totals 14 residues. Per germline, CDR1 SGHAT and CDR2 FQNNGV. The CDR3 region has the DNA TGTGCCAGCAACCAGGGCGCGGTTGGAAACACCATATATTTT. Amino acid sequence: CASNQGAVGNTIYF.

V usage is TRBV19 and J usage is TRBJ1-1; a possible D gene is TRBD1 (6 bases). CDR1 and CDR2 (germline): LNHDA, SQIVND (reference sequence). CDR3 length: 13 residues. Trimming shortened V by 5 bases and J by 0 bases, and 7 bases separated the two germline ends. For the CDR3, the DNA is TGTGCCAGTAGTGACAGGCTGAACACTGAAGCTTTCTTT. Protein: CASSDRLNTEAFF.

The V gene is TRBV18, the J gene TRBJ1-3; 9 positions agree with TRBD1. Germline assignment: CDR1 KGHSH and CDR2 LQKENI. The CDR3 covers 17 residues. The V gene end was trimmed by 3 bases and the J gene end by 0 bases; junction bases not matched to a gene: 6. This CDR3 reads CASSPGQGLLSGNTIYF. The CDR3 region has the DNA TGTGCCAGCTCACCGGGACAGGGTTTGCTCTCTGGAAACACCATATATTTT.

V and J are TRBV3-1 (or the pseudogene TRBV3-2) and TRBJ1-2; 7 nucleotides agree with TRBD1. The CDR3 length is 14 residues. V trimming: 4 bases; J trimming: 9 bases; junction bases outside the gene matches: 11. Germline loops: CDR1 LGHDT, CDR2 YNNKEL (reference sequence). This CDR3 is CASSPGTDSRSYTF. The CDR3 DNA follows: TGTGCCAGCAGCCCTGGGACAGACTCTAGGAGCTACACCTTC.

This clone was seen more than once but under ten times. The rearrangement links TRBV6-2 or TRBV6-3 to TRBJ1-1; D not resolved. CDR1 MNHEY and CDR2 SVGEGT come from the germline V gene. Trimming shortened V by 7 bases and J by 4 bases, and 13 bases separated the two germline ends. The CDR3 consists of 13 residues. The CDR3 protein is CASNPLWATEAFF. The CDR3 DNA reads as TGTGCCAGCAACCCCCTTTGGGCCACTGAAGCTTTCTTT.

The rearrangement uses TRBV6-5 and TRBJ2-5, with 11 bases identical to TRBD2. The CDR3 contains 16 residues. The J segment lost 2 bases and the V segment lost 2 bases, leaving 4 bases of the junction unmatched. Germline-derived CDR1 and CDR2 are MNHEY and SVGAGI. The CDR3 region is CASSYAVAGGQETQYF. In nucleotides, the CDR3 is TGTGCCAGCAGTTACGCGGTAGCGGGGGGGCAAGAGACCCAGTACTTC.

Here the CDR3 reads CASSQDFGRGGHNEQFF. Here the CDR3 DNA reads TGCGCCAGCAGCCAAGATTTTGGGCGGGGGGGCCACAATGAGCAGTTCTTC. The chain uses TRBV4-3 and TRBJ2-1; TRBD2 matches 9 bases. Germline trimming cut 0 bases from V and 5 bases from J; bases unmatched to any gene: 8. Germline-derived CDR1 and CDR2 are LGHNA and YSLEER. This CDR3 has 17 residues.

The chain joins TRBV19 to TRBJ1-2; 12 nucleotides align to TRBD1. This CDR3 is built from 16 residues. CDR1 and CDR2 (germline): LNHDA, SQIVND (reference sequence). The junction had 10 bases not matched to a gene; V was cut back by 4 bases and J by 7 bases. Here the CDR3 DNA reads TGTGCCAGTAGTAAGCACCGGGACAGGGGGCACTTTGGCTACACCTTC. This sequence encodes CASSKHRDRGHFGYTF.

The CDR3 is CASSLWSRAEAFF. The CDR3 DNA sequence: TGTGCCAGCAGTTTATGGTCGCGGGCAGAAGCTTTCTTT. V gene TRBV28 combines with J gene TRBJ1-1, with D hard to call. V shed 0 bases and J shed 8 bases, with 10 bases lying between them. The CDR3 has 13 amino acids. CDR1 is MDHEN, CDR2 SYDVKM, per germline.

The chain recombines TRBV7-9 with TRBJ2-5, with a possible D match to TRBD1 (5 bases). Trimming shortened V by 1 base and J by 5 bases, and 8 bases separated the two germline ends. Germline V gives CDR1 SEHNR, CDR2 FQNEAQ (reference sequence). The CDR3 spans 13 residues. In DNA form, the CDR3 reads TGTGCCAGCAGCTTAGGGGGCACGGAGACCCAGTACTTC. This translates into CASSLGGTETQYF.

Only one count was recorded for this clone. This chain's CDR3 is CASSPGQGGLNTEAFF. For the CDR3, the DNA is TGCGCCAGCAGCCCCGGACAGGGCGGTCTGAACACTGAAGCTTTCTTT. V and J are TRBV5-1 and TRBJ1-1; 8 positions agree with TRBD1. V lost 4 bases and J lost 0; bases outside the gene matches: 8. CDR3 length: 16 residues. CDR1 and CDR2 from the germline V gene are SGHRS and YFSETQ.

This clone was detected once. The chain carries TRBV3-1 (or the pseudogene TRBV3-2) and TRBJ2-1, with TRBD2 matching over 8 bases. With V trimmed by 4 bases and J by 3 bases, 5 bases remained unmatched. CDR3 size: 15 residues. Germline V gene sequence: CDR1 LGHDT, CDR2 YNNKEL (reference sequence). The CDR3 bases are TGTGCCAGCAGCCCCGTCAGCGGGAGCTACAATGAGCAGTTCTTC. Its protein is CASSPVSGSYNEQFF.

The chain employs TRBV2 and TRBJ1-1; a weak D match, TRBD1 (5 bases). The CDR3 extends over 14 amino acids. Per the germline V gene, CDR1 is SNHLY and CDR2 is FYNNEI. V was pared by 1 base and J by 3 bases, with 9 bases between. In DNA, the CDR3 is TGTGCCAGCAGTGAAGAGGCAGGGTACACTGAAGCTTTCTTT. The encoded protein is CASSEEAGYTEAFF.

The chain is built from TRBV7-9 and TRBJ2-3; D not certain. CDR1 and CDR2 (germline): SEHNR, FQNEAQ (reference sequence). This CDR3 region has 13 residues. V was pared by 5 bases and J by 6 bases, with 12 bases between. The CDR3 sequence: CASSINSRDTQYF. In nucleotides, the CDR3 is TGTGCCAGCAGCATCAACTCACGGGATACGCAGTATTTT.

The J gene is TRBJ2-2, the V gene TRBV4-3; 9 bases are shared with TRBD2. This CDR3 contains 18 residues. The V and J ends lost 0 bases and 4 bases, in that order; junction bases with no gene match: 9. Germline values: CDR1 LGHNA, CDR2 YSLEER. CDR3 nucleotide sequence: TGCGCCAGCAGCCAAGATATATCAAAGCGGGGGGCCACCGGGGAGCTGTTTTTT. It codes for CASSQDISKRGATGELFF.

This chain uses TRBV28 with TRBJ1-5; no reliable D call. The germline gives CDR1 MDHEN, CDR2 SYDVKM. The V end lost 6 bases, the J end lost 6 bases, and 12 bases lay between the germline ends. This CDR3 is 13 amino acids long. The DNA of the CDR3 is TGTGCCAGCAGGCGGGATTCTAGTCAGCCCCAGCATTTT. This codes for CASRRDSSQPQHF.

The chain combines TRBV27 with TRBJ1-1; D remains ambiguous. The V and J ends lost 5 bases and 10 bases respectively, with 11 bases between them. Germline loops: CDR1 MNHEY, CDR2 SMNVEV (reference sequence). The CDR3 has 11 residues. CDR3 sequence: CASSPGGRAFF. DNA for the CDR3: TGTGCCAGCAGTCCTGGAGGGAGAGCTTTCTTT.

The chain employs TRBV7-9 and TRBJ1-2; 9 nucleotides agree with TRBD1. The V gene's germline CDR1 is SEHNR and CDR2 FQNEAQ (reference sequence). V trimming: 2 bases; J trimming: 8 bases; junction bases outside the gene matches: 12. CDR3 size: 16 residues. The CDR3 DNA reads TGTGCCAGCAGCTTAACAGGGGGCACCTTAGAAGGGGGCTACACCTTC. Protein: CASSLTGGTLEGGYTF.

J is TRBJ2-7 and V is TRBV11-3, with TRBD1 matching 11 bases. V lost 5 bases to trimming and J lost 6 bases; unmatched junction nucleotides: 9. The length of the CDR3 is 15 residues. Looked up from germline, CDR1 is SGHNT and CDR2 is YENEEA. The CDR3 region has the DNA TGTGCCAGCAGCGCCCGGACAGGGGGCGGAAGCGAGCAGTACTTC. Residues: CASSARTGGGSEQYF.

The rearrangement links TRBV5-6 to TRBJ2-5; D is unclear. Trimming pared 0 bases from V and 5 bases from J, leaving 8 bases between. This CDR3 is 13 amino acids long. Germline CDR1 and CDR2: SGHDT and YYEEEE. The CDR3 region has the DNA TGTGCCAGCAGCTTGGCCTTCGCGGAGACCCAGTACTTC. Translation gives CASSLAFAETQYF.